This TCR beta chain was profiled in a study of glioma-infiltrating T cells. Germline CDR1 is SQVTM and CDR2 is ANQGSEA. The CDR3 is made up of 13 amino acids. About this clonotype: At one boundary the junction diverges from the germline segment, which might be a read error.

TCR alpha and beta CDR3 regions were amplified from RNA using iRepertoire nested multiplex PCR. TCRdb re-analysed the multiplex PCR reads in MiXCR, keeping a single row per CDR3 protein. The sample has about 99,000 distinct CDR3 sequences, around 31% seen once; the top ten hold 40% to 45%. Sequencing used glioma tissue, nonneoplastic brain tissue, or PBMCs (not recorded which). This sequence originates from a human donor with low-grade glioma or glioblastoma, undergoing nonglioma brain surgery, or in good health (not recorded which). This chain joins TRBV29-1 and TRBJ1-3; D unresolved. The CDR3 loop is CSARSPLPGQEIF. The CDR3 DNA reads as TGCAGCGCAAGATCTCCCCTACCGGGCCAGGAAATTTTT.